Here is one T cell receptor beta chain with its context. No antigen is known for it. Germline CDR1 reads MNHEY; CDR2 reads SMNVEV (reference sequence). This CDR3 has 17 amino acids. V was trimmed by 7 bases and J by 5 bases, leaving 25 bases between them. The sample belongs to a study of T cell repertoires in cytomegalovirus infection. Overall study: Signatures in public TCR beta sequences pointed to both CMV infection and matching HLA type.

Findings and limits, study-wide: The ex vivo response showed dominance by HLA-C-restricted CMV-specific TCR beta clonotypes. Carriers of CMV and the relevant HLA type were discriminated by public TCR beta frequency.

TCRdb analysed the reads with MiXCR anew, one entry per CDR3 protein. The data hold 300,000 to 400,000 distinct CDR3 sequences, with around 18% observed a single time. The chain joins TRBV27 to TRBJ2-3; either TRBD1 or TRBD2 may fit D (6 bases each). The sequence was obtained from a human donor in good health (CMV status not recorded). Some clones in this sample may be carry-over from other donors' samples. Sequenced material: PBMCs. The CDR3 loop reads CASTLPWGASPQDTQYF. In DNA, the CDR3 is TGTGCCAGCACACTTCCGTGGGGGGCTAGTCCTCAAGATACGCAGTATTTT.